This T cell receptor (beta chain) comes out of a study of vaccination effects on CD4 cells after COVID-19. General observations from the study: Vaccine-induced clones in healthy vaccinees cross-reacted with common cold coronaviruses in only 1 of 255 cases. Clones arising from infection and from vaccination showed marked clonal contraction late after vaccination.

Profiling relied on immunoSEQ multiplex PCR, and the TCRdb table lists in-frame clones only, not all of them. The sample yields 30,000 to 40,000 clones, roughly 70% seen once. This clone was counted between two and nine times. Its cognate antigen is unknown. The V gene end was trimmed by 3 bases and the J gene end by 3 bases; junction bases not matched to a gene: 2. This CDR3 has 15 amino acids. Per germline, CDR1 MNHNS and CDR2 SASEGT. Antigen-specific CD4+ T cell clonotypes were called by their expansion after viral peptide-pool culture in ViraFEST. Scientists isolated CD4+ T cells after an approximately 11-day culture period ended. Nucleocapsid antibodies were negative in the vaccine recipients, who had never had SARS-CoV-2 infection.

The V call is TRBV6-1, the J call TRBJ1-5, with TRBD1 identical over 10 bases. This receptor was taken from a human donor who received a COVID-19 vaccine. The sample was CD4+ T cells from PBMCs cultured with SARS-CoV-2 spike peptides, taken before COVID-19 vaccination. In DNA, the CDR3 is TGTGCCAGCAGTGAGACAGGGGGCCCCAATCAGCCCCAGCATTTT. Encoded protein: CASSETGGPNQPQHF.